These 10 T cell receptor beta chains were all obtained from the same sample, sequenced in a study of blood T cells in healthy people across ages. Next came a second PCR, run for roughly 7 to 12 cycles, which used a sample-barcoded 5' primer along with a J-beta primer mix. One entry per CDR3 protein, called by TCRdb with MiXCR from the 5' RACE reads. The sample yields hundreds of thousands of distinct CDR3 sequences, about 48% seen once. Material for sequencing was blood. The receptors were sampled from a man younger than 45 in good health.

This clonotype was detected once. The V gene is TRBV3-1, the J gene TRBJ1-2; D is perhaps TRBD1 (6 bases). The CDR3 covers 14 residues. Trimming stripped 3 bases from V and 7 bases from J, with 15 bases between. Per germline, CDR1 LGHDT and CDR2 YNNKEL (reference sequence). CDR3 sequence (DNA): TGTGCCAGCAGCCATACAGGGTTAATCCGTGGCTACACCTTC. Amino acids: CASSHTGLIRGYTF.

This clonotype was detected many times. The chain joins TRBV20-1 to TRBJ2-5; TRBD2 might be the D (5 bases). V was trimmed by 4 bases and J by 3 bases, leaving 6 bases between them. The germline gives CDR1 DFQATT, CDR2 SNEGSKA (reference sequence). The CDR3 has 11 residues. The CDR3 region has the DNA TGCAGTGCTAACGGGGAAGAGACCCAGTACTTC. This translates into CSANGEETQYF.

This clonotype was observed a few times. The chain recombines TRBV20-1 with TRBJ1-1; unclear D gene. The CDR3 is 13 residues long. The V end was cut by 0 bases, the J end by 0 bases, with 5 bases between. Germline V gene lookup returns CDR1 DFQATT and CDR2 SNEGSKA (reference sequence). The CDR3 nucleotides read TGCAGTGCTAGAGACACAATGAACACTGAAGCTTTCTTT. It codes for CSARDTMNTEAFF.

This clonotype was seen a handful of times. V is TRBV5-1 and J is TRBJ2-7, with D unclear. The germline gives CDR1 SGHRS, CDR2 YFSETQ. The CDR3 contains 13 residues. Trimming shortened V by 0 bases and J by 3 bases, and 7 bases separated the two germline ends. CDR3 DNA: TGCGCCAGCAGCTTGGAACAGAACTACGAGCAGTACTTC. Translated, it gives CASSLEQNYEQYF.

The CDR3, as DNA: TGCGCCAGCAGCACCGGGACTAGCGGGGGAGCCTACGAGCAGTACTTC. Its translation: CASSTGTSGGAYEQYF. The rearrangement joins TRBV4-1 to TRBJ2-7; TRBD2 matches at 14 bases. CDR1 and CDR2 from the germline V gene are MGHRA and YSYEKL. This CDR3 is 16 amino acids long. V lost 5 bases, J lost 2 bases, and 5 bases stayed unmatched.

This clonotype turned up a few times. This chain links TRBV4-1 with TRBJ2-3, with a possible D match to TRBD1 (5 bases). Germline CDR1 reads MGHRA; CDR2 reads YSYEKL. The CDR3 runs to 17 residues. Trimming took 0 bases from V and 4 from J, leaving 17 bases between them. The CDR3 DNA reads TGCGCCAGCAGCCAAGAAAGGGGCGGCGGACACTCAGATACGCAGTATTTT. Its translation is CASSQERGGGHSDTQYF.

The rearrangement joins TRBV7-2 to TRBJ2-3; tentatively, D is TRBD1 or TRBD2 (5 bases each). Deletions cut 3 bases from V and 6 bases from J, with 25 bases between. From germline, CDR1 is SGHTA and CDR2 FQGNSA. The CDR3 is made up of 18 amino acids. In DNA, the CDR3 is TGTGCCAGCAGCTTCCCCCGGCGGGTCCCACAGGTATCCGATACGCAGTATTTT. The encoded protein is CASSFPRRVPQVSDTQYF.

This clonotype appeared a few times. The V call is TRBV10-3, the J call TRBJ2-3, with D possibly TRBD2 on 6 matching bases. The CDR3 runs 13 residues. V dropped 6 bases and J dropped 4 bases, with 11 bases sitting between them. Germline V gene data show CDR1 as ENHRY and CDR2 as SYGVKD. CDR3: CAIRGGGADTQYF. DNA of the CDR3: TGTGCCATCAGGGGGGGAGGCGCAGATACGCAGTATTTT.

The sample holds a few counts of this clonotype. This sequence joins TRBV6-2 or TRBV6-3 and TRBJ1-1, with unresolved D. Trimming cost V 2 bases and J 1 base, with 17 bases left between them. CDR3 length: 17 residues. Germline CDR1 is MNHEY and CDR2 is SVGEGT. CDR3 sequence (DNA): TGTGCCAGCAGTTACAGGAATTACGAACACCCGAACACTGAAGCTTTCTTT. It is translated as CASSYRNYEHPNTEAFF.

This clonotype was seen only once. V and J are TRBV6-5 and TRBJ2-1, with TRBD2 matching 8 bases. The DNA end is more similar to TRBJ2-7, so the J call may be wrong. Germline V gene data show CDR1 as MNHEY and CDR2 as SVGAGI. This CDR3 has 15 residues. In DNA, the CDR3 is TGTGCCAGCAGTTCGCTTAGCGGGGCGTACAATGAGCAGTACTTC. It is translated as CASSSLSGAYNEQYF.